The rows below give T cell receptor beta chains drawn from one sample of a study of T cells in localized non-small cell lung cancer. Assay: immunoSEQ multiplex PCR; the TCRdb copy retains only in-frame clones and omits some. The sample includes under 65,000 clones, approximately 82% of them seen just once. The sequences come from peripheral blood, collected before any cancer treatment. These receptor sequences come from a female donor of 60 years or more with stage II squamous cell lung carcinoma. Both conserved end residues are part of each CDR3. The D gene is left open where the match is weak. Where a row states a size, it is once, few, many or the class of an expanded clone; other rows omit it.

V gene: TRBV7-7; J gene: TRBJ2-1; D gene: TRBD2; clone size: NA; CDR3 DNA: TGTGCCAGCAGCTCGACTAGCGGTTCCTACAATGAGCAGTTCTTC; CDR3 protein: CASSSTSGSYNEQFF
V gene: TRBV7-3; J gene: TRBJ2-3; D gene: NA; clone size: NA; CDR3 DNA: TGTGCCAGCACCGCAGAAAGCACAGATACGCAGTATTTT; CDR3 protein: CASTAESTDTQYF
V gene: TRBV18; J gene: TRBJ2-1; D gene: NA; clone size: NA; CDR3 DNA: TGTGCCAGCTCACCAGGCAGGTCTCGTCCCTACAATGAGCAGTTCTTC; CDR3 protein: CASSPGRSRPYNEQFF
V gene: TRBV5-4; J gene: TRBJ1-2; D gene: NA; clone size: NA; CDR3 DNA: TGTGCCAGCAGCTTAAGTCTCACCCAAACAGGGATCTATGGCTACACCTTC; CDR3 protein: CASSLSLTQTGIYGYTF
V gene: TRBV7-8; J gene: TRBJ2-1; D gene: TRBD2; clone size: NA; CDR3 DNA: TGTGCCAGCAGCGGGACTAGCGGGGTTTTGTTTGTCGAGCAGTTCTTC; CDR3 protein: CASSGTSGVLFVEQFF
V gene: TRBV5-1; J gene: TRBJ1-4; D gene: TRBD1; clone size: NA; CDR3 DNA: TGCGCCAGCAGCTTGCATGGGACAGGGGATGAAAAACTGTTTTTT; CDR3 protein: CASSLHGTGDEKLFF
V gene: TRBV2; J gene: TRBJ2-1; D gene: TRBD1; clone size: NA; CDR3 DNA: TGTGCCACTACCCGGGACAGGGGTAACAATGAGCAGTTCTTC; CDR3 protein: CATTRDRGNNEQFF
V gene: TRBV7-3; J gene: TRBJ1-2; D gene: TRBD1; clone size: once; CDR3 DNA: TGTGCCAGCAGCTTGGCAGGGGGTGGTGGCTACACCTTC; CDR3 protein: CASSLAGGGGYTF
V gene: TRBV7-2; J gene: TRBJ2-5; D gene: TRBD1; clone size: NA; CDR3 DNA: TGTGCCAGCAGCTCGACAGGGGGCTTTTGGGGAGAGACCCAGTACTTC; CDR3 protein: CASSSTGGFWGETQYF
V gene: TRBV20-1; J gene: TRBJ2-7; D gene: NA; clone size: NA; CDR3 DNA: TGCAGTGCTATTACAGGGCCTCTTCAGTACTTC; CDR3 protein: CSAITGPLQYF
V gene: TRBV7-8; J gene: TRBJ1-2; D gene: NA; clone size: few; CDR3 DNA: TGTGCCAGCAGCTTAGAGGCGAGTAACTATGGCTACACCTTC; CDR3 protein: CASSLEASNYGYTF
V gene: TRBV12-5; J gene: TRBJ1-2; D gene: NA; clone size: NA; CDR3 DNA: TGTGCTAGTGGTTTGGCGACAGCTTCCGGTAACTATGGCTACACCTTC; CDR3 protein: CASGLATASGNYGYTF
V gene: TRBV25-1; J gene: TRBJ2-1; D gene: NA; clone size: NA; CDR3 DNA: TGTGCCAGCAGTTCCGCCGGGACAAAGAATGAGCAGTTCTTC; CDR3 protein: CASSSAGTKNEQFF
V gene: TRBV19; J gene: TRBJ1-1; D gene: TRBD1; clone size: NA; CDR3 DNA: TGTGCCAGTATGACGGACAGGGGTGGCACTGAAGCTTTCTTT; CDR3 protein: CASMTDRGGTEAFF
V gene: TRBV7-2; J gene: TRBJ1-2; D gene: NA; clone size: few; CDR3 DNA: TGTGCCAGCGGGGGGCGCAAGTATGGCTACACCTTC; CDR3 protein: CASGGRKYGYTF
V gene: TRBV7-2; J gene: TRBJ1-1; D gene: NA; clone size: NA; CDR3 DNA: TGTGCCAGCAGCTTAGAGATTTTTGTGGGGGAAAACACTGAAGCTTTCTTT; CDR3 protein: CASSLEIFVGENTEAFF
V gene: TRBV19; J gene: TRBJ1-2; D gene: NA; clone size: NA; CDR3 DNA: TGTGCCAGTAGTATAGTAGGGACTAACTATGGCTACACCTTC; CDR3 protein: CASSIVGTNYGYTF
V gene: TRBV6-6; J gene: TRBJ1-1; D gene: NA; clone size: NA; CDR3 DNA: TGTGCCAGCAGTTACTCCAGGGTGGCTGAAGCTTTCTTT; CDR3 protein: CASSYSRVAEAFF
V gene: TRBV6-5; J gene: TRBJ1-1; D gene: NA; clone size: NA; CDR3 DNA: TGTGCCAGCAGTTACTCGACGGGGGGGGAATCGGAAGCTTTCTTT; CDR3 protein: CASSYSTGGESEAFF
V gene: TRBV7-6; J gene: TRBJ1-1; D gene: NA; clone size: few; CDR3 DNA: TGTGCCAGCAGCCCGCAGGGAGGTCAGGACACTGAAGCTTTCTTT; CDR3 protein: CASSPQGGQDTEAFF
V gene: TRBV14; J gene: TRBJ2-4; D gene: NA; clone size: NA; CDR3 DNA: TGTGCCAGCAGCCAACCCAGGGGGGGGAACATTCAGTACTTC; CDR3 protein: CASSQPRGGNIQYF
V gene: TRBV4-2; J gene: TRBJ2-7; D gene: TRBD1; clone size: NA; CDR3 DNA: TGTGCCAGCAGCCAAGATTTTGGGACAGGGGGCTACGAGCAGTACTTC; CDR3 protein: CASSQDFGTGGYEQYF
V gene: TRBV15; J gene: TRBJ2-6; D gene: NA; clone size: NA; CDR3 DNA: TGTGCCACCAGCAGAGCCGGGACGAATCCCTCTGGGGCCAACGTCCTGACTTTC; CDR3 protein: CATSRAGTNPSGANVLTF
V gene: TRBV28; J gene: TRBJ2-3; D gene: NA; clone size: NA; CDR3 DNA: TGTGCCAGCGTTCCTGGGGGTCCGGCAGATACGCAGTATTTT; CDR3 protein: CASVPGGPADTQYF
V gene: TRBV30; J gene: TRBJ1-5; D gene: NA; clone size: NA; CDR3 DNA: TGTGCCTGGAGTCACGGGACCGGCAATCAGCCCCAGCATTTT; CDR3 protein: CAWSHGTGNQPQHF
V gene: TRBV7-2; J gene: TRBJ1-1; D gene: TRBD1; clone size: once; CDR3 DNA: TGTGCCAGCAGCCGGACAGGGAACACTGAAGCTTTCTTT; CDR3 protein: CASSRTGNTEAFF
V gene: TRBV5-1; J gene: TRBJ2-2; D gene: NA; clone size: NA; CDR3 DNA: TGCGCCAGCGCAGGGCTAGTTGAGACCGGGGAGCTGTTTTTT; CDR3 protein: CASAGLVETGELFF
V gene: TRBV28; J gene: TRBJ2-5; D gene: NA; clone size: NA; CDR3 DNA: TGTGCCAGCAGCTCATCTGGGGGGACAGCAGAGACCCAGTACTTC; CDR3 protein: CASSSSGGTAETQYF
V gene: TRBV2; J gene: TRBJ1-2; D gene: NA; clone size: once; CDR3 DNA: TGTGCCAGCCTGGAGGGGGGTCTGCGGGGTGTTATTGGCTACACCTTC; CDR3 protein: CASLEGGLRGVIGYTF
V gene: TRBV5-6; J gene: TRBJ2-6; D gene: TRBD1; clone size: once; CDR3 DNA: TGTGCCAGCAGCTTACTATCCGGGACAGCGCGCTCTGGGGCCAACGTCCTGACTTTC; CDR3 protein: CASSLLSGTARSGANVLTF
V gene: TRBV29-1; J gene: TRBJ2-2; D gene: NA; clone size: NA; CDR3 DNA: TGCAGCGTTGAAGATAGCGCCTCGATATCGGGGGAGCTGTTTTTT; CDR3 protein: CSVEDSASISGELFF
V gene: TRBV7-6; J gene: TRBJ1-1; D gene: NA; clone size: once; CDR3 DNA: TGTGCCAGGTCAGACAGCGGGAATGAGGACACTGAAGCTTTCTTT; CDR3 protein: CARSDSGNEDTEAFF
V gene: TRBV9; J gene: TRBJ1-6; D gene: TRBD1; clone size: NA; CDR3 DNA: TGTGCCAGCAGCGTAGGGCAGGGGGCCAATAATTCACCCCTCCACTTT; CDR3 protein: CASSVGQGANNSPLHF
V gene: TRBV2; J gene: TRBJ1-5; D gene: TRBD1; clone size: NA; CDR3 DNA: TGTGCCAGCACCGGGGGGACAGGGGTCAATCAGCCCCAGCATTTT; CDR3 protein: CASTGGTGVNQPQHF
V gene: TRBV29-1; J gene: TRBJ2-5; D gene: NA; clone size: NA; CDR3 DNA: TGCAGCGTTTTTGGGTCATGGGACATCCGAAGCCAAGAGACCCAGTACTTC; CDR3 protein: CSVFGSWDIRSQETQYF
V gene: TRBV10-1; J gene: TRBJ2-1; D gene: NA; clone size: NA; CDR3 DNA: TGCGCCAGCAGTGACAGGGGGGCGCCAGGAATAGGGCAGCTCTTC; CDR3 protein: CASSDRGAPGIGQLF
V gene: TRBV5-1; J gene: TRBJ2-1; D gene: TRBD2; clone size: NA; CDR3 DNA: TGCGCCAGCAGCTTGGCTAGCGGATCACACAATGAGCAGTTCTTC; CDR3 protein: CASSLASGSHNEQFF
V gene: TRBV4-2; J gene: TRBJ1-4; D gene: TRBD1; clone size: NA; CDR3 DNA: TGTGCCAGCAGCCCGACAGGGGCTAATGAAAAACTGTTTTTT; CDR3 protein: CASSPTGANEKLFF
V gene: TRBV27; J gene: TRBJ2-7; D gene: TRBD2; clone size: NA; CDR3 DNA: TGTGCCAGCAGGGGGAGCGGGGAAACCTACGAGCAGTACTTC; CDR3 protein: CASRGSGETYEQYF
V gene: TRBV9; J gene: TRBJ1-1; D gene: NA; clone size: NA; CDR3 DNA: TGTGCCAGCAGCCCCAGGACAGTGAACACTGAAGCTTTCTTT; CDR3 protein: CASSPRTVNTEAFF
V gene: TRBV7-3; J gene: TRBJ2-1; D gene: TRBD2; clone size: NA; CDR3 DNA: TGTGCCAGCAGCTTAGATGGCGGGGGGGCCCGCAATGAGCAGTTCTTC; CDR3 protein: CASSLDGGGARNEQFF
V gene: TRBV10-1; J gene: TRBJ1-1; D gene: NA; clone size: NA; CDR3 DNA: TGCGCCAGCAGTGAGTCGGGCAGGGTAACTGAAGCTTTCTTT; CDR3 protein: CASSESGRVTEAFF
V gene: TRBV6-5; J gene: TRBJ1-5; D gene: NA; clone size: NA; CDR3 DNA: TGTGCCAGCAGTGAAGCGGGGCCTCAGCCCCAGCATTTT; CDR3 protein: CASSEAGPQPQHF
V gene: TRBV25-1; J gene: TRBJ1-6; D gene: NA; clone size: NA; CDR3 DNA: TGTGCCAGCAGGGAACAGGGATCCTATAATTCACCCCTCCACTTT; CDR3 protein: CASREQGSYNSPLHF
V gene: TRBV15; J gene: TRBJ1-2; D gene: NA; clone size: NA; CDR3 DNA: TGTGCCACCAGCAGAGATCTCAGTATTAACTATGGCTACACCTTC; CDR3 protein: CATSRDLSINYGYTF
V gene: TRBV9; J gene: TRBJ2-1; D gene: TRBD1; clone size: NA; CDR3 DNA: TGTGCCAGCAGTGGGCCGGGACAGGGCTACAATGAGCAGTTCTTC; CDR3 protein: CASSGPGQGYNEQFF
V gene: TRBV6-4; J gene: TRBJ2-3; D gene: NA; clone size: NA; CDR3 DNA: TGTGCCAGCGGCCCCACAGATACGCAGTATTTT; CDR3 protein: CASGPTDTQYF
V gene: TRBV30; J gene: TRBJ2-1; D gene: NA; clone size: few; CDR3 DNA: TGTGCCTGGAATGAGGGGATTCGCAATGAGCAGTTCTTC; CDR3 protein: CAWNEGIRNEQFF
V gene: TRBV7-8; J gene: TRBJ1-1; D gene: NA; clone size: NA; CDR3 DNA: TGTGCCAGCAGCCTCAGGGCGAACACTGAAGCTTTCTTT; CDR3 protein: CASSLRANTEAFF
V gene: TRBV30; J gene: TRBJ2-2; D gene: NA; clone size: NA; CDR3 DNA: TGTGCCTGGAGTGTACAAAGGTCCGGGGAGCTGTTTTTT; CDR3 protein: CAWSVQRSGELFF
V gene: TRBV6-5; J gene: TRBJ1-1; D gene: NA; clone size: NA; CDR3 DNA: TGTGCCAGCAGCCCGGGACGTATTGAAGCTTTCTTT; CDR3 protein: CASSPGRIEAFF
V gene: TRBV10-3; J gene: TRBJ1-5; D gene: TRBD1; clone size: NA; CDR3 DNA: TGTGCCATCAGTGAGTCGATCGGGACAGACCATCAGCCCCAGCATTTT; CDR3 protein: CAISESIGTDHQPQHF
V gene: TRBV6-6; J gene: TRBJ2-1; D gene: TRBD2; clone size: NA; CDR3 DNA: TGTGCCAGCAGTCGGGTGGCGGGGGGGTACAATGAGCAGTTCTTC; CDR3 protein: CASSRVAGGYNEQFF